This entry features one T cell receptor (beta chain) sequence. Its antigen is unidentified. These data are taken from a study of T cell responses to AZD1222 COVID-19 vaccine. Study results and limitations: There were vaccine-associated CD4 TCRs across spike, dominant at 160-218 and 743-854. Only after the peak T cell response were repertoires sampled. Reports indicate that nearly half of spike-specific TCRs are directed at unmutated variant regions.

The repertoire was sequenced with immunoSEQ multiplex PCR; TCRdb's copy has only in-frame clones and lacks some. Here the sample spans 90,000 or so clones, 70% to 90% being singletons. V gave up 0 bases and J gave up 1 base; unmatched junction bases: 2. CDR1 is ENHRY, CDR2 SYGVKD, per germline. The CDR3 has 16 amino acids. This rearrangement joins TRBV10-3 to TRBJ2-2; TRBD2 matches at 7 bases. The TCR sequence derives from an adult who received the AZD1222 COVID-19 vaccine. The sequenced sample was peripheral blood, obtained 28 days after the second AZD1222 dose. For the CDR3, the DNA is TGTGCCATCAGTGAGTCTGCTAGCGGGAACACCGGGGAGCTGTTTTTT. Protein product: CAISESASGNTGELFF.